This T cell receptor (beta chain) derives from a study of high-grade serous ovarian cancer treatment subgroups. Study-level information: Samples averaged approximately 15,000 reads and about 7,500 unique TCR beta rearrangements.

Study observations and caveats: Bulk tumor TCR sequencing gave no spatial information.

Libraries were prepared by immunoSEQ multiplex PCR; TCRdb keeps only in-frame clonotypes and omits some of them. The table has several thousand clones, around nine tenths seen once. Tumor samples were taken before definitive surgery or chemotherapy. CDR1 and CDR2 (germline): LGHNA, YSLEER. V trimming: 4 bases; J trimming: 5 bases; junction bases outside the gene matches: 11. The CDR3 is 17 amino acids. About this clone itself: Its antigen remains unidentified.

The receptor was derived from a human donor with high-grade serous ovarian cancer. The specimen sequenced was tumor tissue. This sequence joins TRBV4-3 and TRBJ2-3; 11 positions match TRBD2. CDR3 sequence (DNA): TGCGCCAGCAGCCGCGGCGGGACTAGCGGTTTCGGAGATACGCAGTATTTT. Translation: CASSRGGTSGFGDTQYF.